The following is a TCR beta chain sequence with its context. Its specificity is not known. The data were taken from a study of CD8 T cells in Susac syndrome. The multiple sclerosis control cohort comprised treatment-naive individuals presenting with stable or active relapsing-remitting disease. Notes on the study in general: It was acknowledged by the study that relatively few individuals were included in its TCR sequencing and HLA analysis.

The CDR3 is made up of 16 amino acids. Germline V gene lookup returns CDR1 LNHDA and CDR2 SQIVND (reference sequence). The trim removed 1 base at V and 2 bases at J, leaving 2 bases unmatched. The authors reverse transcribed roughly 0.5 to 1 ug RNA with random hexamers. TCRdb called the immunoSEQ multiplex PCR reads again in MiXCR, with one record for every CDR3 protein. The sample lists 300,000 to 350,000 distinct CDR3 sequences; approximately 90% were seen once. The receptor was isolated from a human donor with multiple sclerosis. Sequencing used CD4+ T cells from PBMCs. V gene TRBV19 combines with J gene TRBJ2-1, with 10 positions matching TRBD2. Here the CDR3 DNA reads TGTGCCAGTAGTATAGCCAGCGGGGGGGCCTACAATGAGCAGTTCTTC. Translation: CASSIASGGAYNEQFF.